These 10 T cell receptor beta chains share one sample of origin, sequenced in a study of multiple sclerosis patients with progressive multifocal leukoencephalopathy. Some clones are missing from TCRdb's copy, which holds only in-frame ones; the method was immunoSEQ multiplex PCR. This sample carries 20,000 to 30,000 clones, 91% of them seen once, and the ten largest clones take about 2.1%. Time point noted: about a year of natalizumab therapy. The source was PBMCs, collected from a patient treated with natalizumab. The receptors shown here come from a man aged 25-40 years with multiple sclerosis.

The rearrangement uses TRBV14 and TRBJ2-1, with D possibly matching TRBD2 (6 bases). The ends were cut back, 2 bases at V and 2 bases at J, with 13 bases in the middle. The CDR3 length is 16 residues. CDR1 SGHDN and CDR2 FVKESK come from the germline V gene. The chain's CDR3 is CASSQLSGSTYNEQFF. The CDR3 bases are TGTGCCAGCAGCCAACTCAGCGGGTCCACCTACAATGAGCAGTTCTTC.

The chain couples TRBV10-1 to TRBJ2-1; 9 bases map to TRBD2. CDR1 and CDR2 from the germline V gene are WNHNN and SYGVQD (reference sequence). Trimming took 4 bases from V and 4 from J; bases not matched to a gene: 8. The CDR3 runs to 16 residues. In nucleotides, the CDR3 is TGCGCCAGCAGTGGACCGACCAGCGGGAGGTACAATGAGCAGTTCTTC. Encoded protein: CASSGPTSGRYNEQFF.

The chain uses TRBV19 and TRBJ2-1; 7 bases map to TRBD1. Unmatched junction bases numbered 6, after V lost 10 bases and J lost 3 bases. The CDR3 totals 13 residues. CDR1 LNHDA and CDR2 SQIVND come from the germline V gene (reference sequence). The CDR3 region has the DNA TGTGCCACCTCGGGACAGAACTACAATGAGCAGTTCTTC. As protein: CATSGQNYNEQFF. The complete variable domain, with remaining parts taken from reference TRBV19 and TRBJ2-1, reads DGGITQSPKYLFRKEGQNVTLSCEQNLNHDAMYWYRQDPGQGLRLIYYSQIVNDFQKGDIAEGYSVSREKKESFPLTVTSAQKNPTAFYLCATSGQNYNEQFFGPGTRLTVL.

The chain combines TRBV7-9 with TRBJ2-5; 12 nucleotides line up with TRBD2. The germline V gene encodes CDR1 SEHNR and CDR2 FQNEAQ (reference sequence). Germline trimming cut 2 bases from V and 5 bases from J; bases unmatched to any gene: 12. There are 18 residues in the CDR3. CDR3 loop: CASSLMRLAGDGGETQYF. The CDR3 nucleotides are TGTGCCAGCAGCTTAATGAGACTAGCGGGAGACGGGGGGGAGACCCAGTACTTC.

V is TRBV30 and J is TRBJ2-5, with D maybe TRBD1 (6 bases). CDR3 length: 17 amino acids. Trimming shortened V by 0 bases and J by 5 bases, and 22 bases separated the two germline ends. The germline V gene has CDR1 GTSNPN and CDR2 SVGIG (reference sequence). CDR3 nucleotides: TGTGCCTGGAGTGTCGGGGTTGTGGGCAGGGGAAGGGAGACCCAGTACTTC. Translating it yields CAWSVGVVGRGRETQYF. Looking up the rest from reference TRBV30 and TRBJ2-5 gives the full variable domain: SQTIHQWPATLVQPVGSPLSLECTVEGTSNPNLYWYRQAAGRGLQLLFYSVGIGQISSEVPQNLSASRPQDRQFILSSKKLLLSDSGFYLCAWSVGVVGRGRETQYFGPGTRLLVL.

The V call is TRBV7-2, the J call TRBJ1-3; no firm D call. Trimming left V 2 bases short and J 0 bases short, with 14 bases between. This CDR3 contains 17 residues. The germline CDR1 and CDR2 sequences are SGHTA and FQGNSA. CDR3 in DNA: TGTGCCAGCAGCTTATACCTTTCACGAAACTCTGGAAACACCATATATTTT. Translation gives CASSLYLSRNSGNTIYF.

The rearrangement uses TRBV18 and TRBJ2-1; TRBD2 aligns across 9 bases. Germline V lookup: CDR1 KGHSH, CDR2 LQKENI. The CDR3 totals 15 residues. V lost 2 bases to trimming and J lost 6 bases; unmatched junction nucleotides: 5. The CDR3 region is CASSPGAGGPNEQFF. The CDR3 DNA is TGTGCCAGCTCACCAGGTGCGGGAGGGCCCAATGAGCAGTTCTTC.

The V and J genes are TRBV6-5 and TRBJ1-6; 8 bases align to TRBD1. The ends lost 5 bases at V and 10 bases at J; junction bases unmatched: 7. The CDR3 has 14 residues. Germline-derived CDR1 and CDR2 are MNHEY and SVGAGI. The DNA for the CDR3 is TGTGCCAGCAGTGGACAGGGAGGGCAATCACCCCTCCACTTT. Encoded protein: CASSGQGGQSPLHF.

The chain combines TRBV30 with TRBJ1-4; D gene unclear. From germline, CDR1 is GTSNPN and CDR2 SVGIG (reference sequence). The CDR3 totals 14 residues. Trimming left V 3 bases short and J 0 bases short, with 8 bases between. The CDR3 region is CAWSDFTTNEKLFF. CDR3 DNA sequence: TGTGCCTGGAGCGACTTTACAACTAATGAAAAACTGTTTTTT.

Regarding this clone: The junction differs from germline at one of its ends, possibly a read error. Other nucleotide sequences from this sample produce the same CDR3. The chain joins TRBV11-3 to TRBJ2-5; perhaps TRBD2 as D (5 bases). The CDR3 is 14 residues long. Per the germline V gene, CDR1 is SGHNT and CDR2 is YENEEA. CDR3 in amino acids: CASSQGARAETQYF. In nucleotides, the CDR3 is TGCGCCAGCAGTCAAGGAGCGCGGGCGGAGACCCAGTACTTC. The full variable domain, its missing parts supplied by reference TRBV11-3 and TRBJ2-5, is EAGVVQSPRYKIIEKKQPVAFWCNPISGHNTLYWYLQNLGQGPELLIRYENEEAVDDSQLPKDRFSAERLKGVDSTLKIQPAELGDSAVYLCASSQGARAETQYFGPGTRLLVL.